The 27 T cell receptor beta chains below were found in one sample sequenced in a study of cytomegalovirus exposure and HLA in healthy donors. The study ran its PCR with 60 Vbeta and 13 Jbeta primers. The method was immunoSEQ multiplex PCR; TCRdb's version includes in-frame clones alone and lacks a portion of them. The sample's table shows 150,000 to 200,000 clones. Input material: PBMCs. These receptors were obtained from a woman between 18 and 29 years old in good health and CMV-seropositive.

The V and J genes are TRBV5-4 and TRBJ1-2; perhaps TRBD1 as D (5 bases). This CDR3 is built from 14 residues. Deletions cut 10 bases from V and 0 bases from J, with 16 bases between. Germline V gene sequence: CDR1 SGHNT, CDR2 YYREEE (reference sequence). CDR3 protein: CAATWTKANYGYTF. CDR3 nucleotides: TGTGCCGCCACTTGGACAAAGGCTAACTATGGCTACACCTTC.

This chain uses TRBV10-2 with TRBJ1-5; the D gene is possibly TRBD1 (5 bases). The CDR3 extends over 15 amino acids. Germline V gives CDR1 WSHSY, CDR2 SAAADI. With 3 bases removed from V and 4 bases from J, the gap between germline ends came to 13 bases. The CDR3 reads CASSDVQALNQPQHF. The CDR3 DNA reads as TGCGCCAGCAGTGATGTACAGGCATTAAATCAGCCCCAGCATTTT.

The chain has TRBV10-3 and TRBJ2-7; D unclear. The CDR3 has 11 residues. Germline V gives CDR1 ENHRY, CDR2 SYGVKD. The V end lost 5 bases, the J end lost 0 bases, and 2 bases lay between the germline ends. CDR3: CAISYSYEQYF. The CDR3 nucleotides read TGTGCCATCAGTTACTCCTACGAGCAGTACTTC.

The chain employs TRBV11-3 and TRBJ2-7; no definite D call. Trimming removed 5 bases at V and 0 bases at J, with 11 bases between. The germline V gene has CDR1 SGHNT and CDR2 YENEEA. The CDR3 is 14 residues long. The DNA of the CDR3 is TGTGCCAGCAGCCCCACCGAGGCCTCCTACGAGCAGTACTTC. Protein product: CASSPTEASYEQYF. The complete variable domain, with remaining parts taken from reference TRBV11-3 and TRBJ2-7, reads EAGVVQSPRYKIIEKKQPVAFWCNPISGHNTLYWYLQNLGQGPELLIRYENEEAVDDSQLPKDRFSAERLKGVDSTLKIQPAELGDSAVYLCASSPTEASYEQYFGPGTRLTVT.

The genes are TRBV6-5 and TRBJ2-3; no firm D call. Germline V lookup: CDR1 MNHEY, CDR2 SVGAGI. V dropped 0 bases and J dropped 0 bases, with 4 bases sitting between them. CDR3 length: 14 residues. In DNA, the CDR3 is TGTGCCAGCAGTTACTCGGAGAGCACAGATACGCAGTATTTT. Encoded protein: CASSYSESTDTQYF.

The V gene is TRBV6-1, the J gene TRBJ2-3; 9 bases are a match to TRBD2. The CDR3 totals 11 residues. J lost 9 bases, V lost 7 bases, and 2 bases had no gene match. Germline V lookup: CDR1 MNHNS, CDR2 SASEGT. The CDR3 nucleotides read TGTGCCAGCAAAGGGACTAGCACGCAGTATTTT. This sequence encodes CASKGTSTQYF.

V is TRBV2 and J is TRBJ2-7; TRBD1 matches at 9 bases. The germline V gene encodes CDR1 SNHLY and CDR2 FYNNEI. The CDR3 covers 17 residues. Trimming took 6 bases from V and 5 from J; bases not matched to a gene: 17. The CDR3 loop is CASSSPPGYGQGNEQYF. The CDR3 coding sequence is TGTGCCAGCAGCTCACCCCCCGGGTACGGACAGGGGAACGAGCAGTACTTC.

The chain links TRBV4-2 to TRBJ1-2; D uncertain. This CDR3 region has 15 residues. Germline CDR1 LGHNA, CDR2 YNFKEQ. Trimming removed 5 bases from V and 8 bases from J, with 21 bases in between. CDR3 nucleotide sequence: TGTGCCAGCAGCAAAAATCCAGGCTCCGAGGGAGGCTACACCTTC. It is translated as CASSKNPGSEGGYTF.

The rearrangement joins TRBV5-6 to TRBJ1-5; TRBD1 is a possible D gene (5 bases). The germline V gene encodes CDR1 SGHDT and CDR2 YYEEEE. CDR3 size: 15 residues. With 0 bases removed from V and 0 bases from J, the gap between germline ends came to 7 bases. The CDR3 loop reads CASSLGTFSNQPQHF. CDR3 nucleotides: TGTGCCAGCAGCTTGGGGACATTTAGCAATCAGCCCCAGCATTTT. The whole variable domain, filled in from reference TRBV5-6 and TRBJ1-5, reads DAGVTQSPTHLIKTRGQQVTLRCSPKSGHDTVSWYQQALGQGPQFIFQYYEEEERQRGNFPDRFSGHQFPNYSSELNVNALLLGDSALYLCASSLGTFSNQPQHFGDGTRLSIL.

This chain links TRBV4-1 with TRBJ2-1; D ambiguous. The CDR3 extends over 14 amino acids. Trimming took 1 base from V and 1 from J, leaving 5 bases between them. Germline V gene sequence: CDR1 MGHRA, CDR2 YSYEKL. The CDR3 region has the DNA TGCGCCAGCAGCCAAGGAGAGTCCTACAATGAGCAGTTCTTC. Translation gives CASSQGESYNEQFF.

The rearrangement joins TRBV5-1 to TRBJ2-1; 7 bases are shared with TRBD1. This CDR3 has 12 residues. Trimming removed 4 bases from V and 14 bases from J; junction bases left unmatched: 9. Germline CDR1 and CDR2: SGHRS and YFSETQ. This CDR3 is CASSPLGQREFF. In DNA, the CDR3 is TGCGCCAGCAGCCCCCTGGGACAGAGGGAGTTCTTC.

The chain is built from TRBV6-5 and TRBJ2-5, with 8 bases lining up with TRBD1. Germline V lookup: CDR1 MNHEY, CDR2 SVGAGI. The J segment lost 5 bases and the V segment lost 7 bases, leaving 12 bases of the junction unmatched. CDR3 length: 15 amino acids. CDR3 nucleotide sequence: TGTGCCAGCACTCGGACAGGGAGAGGCGTGGAGACCCAGTACTTC. Residues: CASTRTGRGVETQYF.

The V and J genes are TRBV6-1 and TRBJ2-7; no definite D call. This CDR3 spans 12 amino acids. CDR1 is MNHNS and CDR2 is SASEGT in the germline V gene. V was pared by 4 bases and J by 6 bases, with 10 bases between. This CDR3 reads CASSVSGGEQYF. The CDR3 DNA is TGTGCCAGCAGTGTGTCAGGTGGCGAGCAGTACTTC.

The rearrangement uses TRBV6-5 and TRBJ2-3; D is possibly TRBD2 (7 bases). The V and J ends lost 7 bases and 6 bases respectively, with 20 bases between them. Per the germline V gene, CDR1 is MNHEY and CDR2 is SVGAGI. This CDR3 spans 15 amino acids. Here the CDR3 reads CASTMGGGGADTQYF. CDR3 coding DNA: TGTGCCAGCACCATGGGGGGCGGGGGTGCGGATACGCAGTATTTT.

J is TRBJ1-1 and V is TRBV4-1; no clear D gene. Germline CDR1 MGHRA, CDR2 YSYEKL. This CDR3 region has 13 residues. The V end lost 1 base, the J end lost 10 bases, and 13 bases lay between the germline ends. The CDR3 region has the DNA TGCGCCAGCAGCCAAGTAGGAGAGATTTCAGCTTTCTTT. This codes for CASSQVGEISAFF.

With respect to this clone: Additional DNA sequences in this sample encode the identical CDR3. The J gene is TRBJ1-1, the V gene TRBV2; a weak D match, TRBD1 (6 bases). Trimming took off 6 bases at V and 1 base at J, with 9 bases between the two ends. This CDR3 is built from 13 residues. Germline CDR1 SNHLY, CDR2 FYNNEI. CDR3 nucleotides: TGTGCCAGCAGCCAGGGGCGGAACACTGAAGCTTTCTTT. It codes for CASSQGRNTEAFF. The whole variable domain, remainder taken from reference TRBV2 and TRBJ1-1, is EPEVTQTPSHQVTQMGQEVILRCVPISNHLYFYWYRQILGQKVEFLVSFYNNEISEKSEIFDDQFSVERPDGSNFTLKIRSTKLEDSAMYFCASSQGRNTEAFFGQGTRLTVV.

The V and J genes are TRBV7-6 and TRBJ2-7, with 10 bases identical to TRBD2. The CDR3 runs 13 residues. V dropped 5 bases and J dropped 4; count of bases not matched to a gene: 2. Germline assignment: CDR1 SGHVS and CDR2 FNYEAQ. The CDR3: CASSGLAAYEQYF. The CDR3 DNA sequence: TGTGCCAGCAGCGGACTAGCGGCTTACGAGCAGTACTTC.

The V and J genes are TRBV6-5 and TRBJ1-3, with TRBD1 identical over 7 bases. The J segment lost 4 bases and the V segment lost 7 bases, leaving 7 bases of the junction unmatched. The CDR3 spans 14 residues. Per germline, CDR1 MNHEY and CDR2 SVGAGI. The chain's CDR3 is CASIDTGVGNTIYF. In DNA, the CDR3 is TGTGCCAGCATAGACACAGGGGTCGGAAACACCATATATTTT.

CDR3 DNA sequence: TGTGCCAGCAGTTTAGCGGTGAACACTGAAGCTTTCTTT. This encodes CASSLAVNTEAFF. The chain joins TRBV28 to TRBJ1-1; D is ambiguous. CDR3 length equals 13 residues. The V and J ends lost 2 bases and 0 bases respectively, with 4 bases between them. Germline V gives CDR1 MDHEN, CDR2 SYDVKM.

The rearrangement uses TRBV4-2 and TRBJ2-1; D may be TRBD2 (5 bases). Trimming removed 3 bases from V and 10 bases from J, with 13 bases in between. CDR3 length: 13 amino acids. Germline loops: CDR1 LGHNA, CDR2 YNFKEQ. The CDR3 DNA follows: TGTGCCAGCAGCCAGGACGAGCGGCGGGAGCAGTTCTTC. As protein: CASSQDERREQFF.

This sequence joins TRBV5-3 and TRBJ1-1; 7 bases map to TRBD1. TRBV5-3 is noted as an ORF with a role that remains uncertain. This CDR3 has 15 amino acids. Germline trimming cut 4 bases from V and 0 bases from J; bases unmatched to any gene: 6. The CDR3 sequence: CARSTRTGVNTEAFF. DNA for the CDR3: TGTGCCAGAAGCACAAGGACAGGTGTGAACACTGAAGCTTTCTTT.

The V call is TRBV27, the J call TRBJ1-2; 7 positions match TRBD1. Trimming at V came to 4 bases and at J to 4 bases, leaving 9 bases not matched to a gene. The CDR3 extends over 15 amino acids. The germline V gene has CDR1 MNHEY and CDR2 SMNVEV (reference sequence). DNA for the CDR3: TGTGCCAGCAGTTCGGCACCGGGACAGTCCTATGGCTACACCTTC. It codes for CASSSAPGQSYGYTF.

This chain joins TRBV19 and TRBJ1-4; no firm D call. The V gene lost 6 bases and the J gene lost 8 bases, with 16 bases spanning the gap. The CDR3 is 14 amino acids. Germline loops: CDR1 LNHDA, CDR2 SQIVND (reference sequence). In DNA form, the CDR3 reads TGTGCCAGTAGCGGCCTCGCGGTTACGGAAAAACTGTTTTTT. Translation gives CASSGLAVTEKLFF.

The rearrangement uses TRBV4-2 and TRBJ2-6; no firm D call. The germline gives CDR1 LGHNA, CDR2 YNFKEQ. The CDR3 totals 18 residues. Trimming took 3 bases from V and 0 from J, leaving 15 bases between them. CDR3: CASSHEGAVSSGANVLTF. The CDR3 DNA reads TGTGCCAGCAGCCACGAAGGAGCCGTTAGCTCTGGGGCCAACGTCCTGACTTTC.

The V and J genes are TRBV11-3 and TRBJ2-3, with 14 bases lining up with TRBD2. V shed 5 bases, J shed 7 bases, and the junction held 5 bases outside the gene matches. CDR3 length: 15 amino acids. The germline gives CDR1 SGHNT, CDR2 YENEEA. CDR3 bases: TGTGCCAGCAGCAGACTAGCGGGGGGGCGAAATACGCAGTATTTT. It translates to CASSRLAGGRNTQYF.

The chain is built from TRBV6-5 and TRBJ2-3, with 8 bases aligning to TRBD1. The CDR3 contains 13 residues. Germline CDR1 and CDR2: MNHEY and SVGAGI. V dropped 6 bases and J dropped 3; count of bases not matched to a gene: 2. CDR3 sequence (DNA): TGTGCCAGCAGCCACAGGGGGACAGATACGCAGTATTTT. Translation: CASSHRGTDTQYF.

V gene TRBV5-4 combines with J gene TRBJ1-2; D is possibly TRBD1 (6 bases). The V gene lost 0 bases and the J gene lost 5 bases, with 11 bases spanning the gap. The CDR3 has 14 residues. The germline V gene encodes CDR1 SGHNT and CDR2 YYREEE (reference sequence). This CDR3 reads CASSLEADRYGYTF. CDR3 coding DNA: TGTGCCAGCAGCTTGGAAGCGGACAGATATGGCTACACCTTC.